The clone carrying this T cell receptor (beta chain) was counted once. The data originate from a study of blood T cell repertoires in COVID-19. For the study at large: Nucleic acid was either cDNA or gDNA, and it came from T cells, B-cell-depleted T cells, or PBMCs.

The CDR3 sequence is 15 residues long. CDR1 and CDR2 from the germline V gene are SGHTA and FQGTGA. Trimming shortened V by 3 bases and J by 1 base, and 12 bases separated the two germline ends. In the authors' workflow: Amplification of reference gene primers was used by the study to estimate nucleated cell counts. Data came from immunoSEQ multiplex PCR; TCRdb stores just in-frame clones and leaves some out. V and J calls and clone size are as listed in that table; D and trimming were resolved from the DNA. In the table there are about 340,000 clones, just over 85% of which are singletons. What was sequenced was PBMCs or T cells enriched from blood (not recorded which). The rearrangement links TRBV7-3 to TRBJ2-5, with D perhaps matching TRBD2 (5 bases). The sequence was collected from a woman aged 40-49 years with acute COVID-19. In DNA, the CDR3 is TGTGCCAGCAGCTTGGGTCGGGGAATCCAAGAGACCCAGTACTTC. Protein: CASSLGRGIQETQYF.